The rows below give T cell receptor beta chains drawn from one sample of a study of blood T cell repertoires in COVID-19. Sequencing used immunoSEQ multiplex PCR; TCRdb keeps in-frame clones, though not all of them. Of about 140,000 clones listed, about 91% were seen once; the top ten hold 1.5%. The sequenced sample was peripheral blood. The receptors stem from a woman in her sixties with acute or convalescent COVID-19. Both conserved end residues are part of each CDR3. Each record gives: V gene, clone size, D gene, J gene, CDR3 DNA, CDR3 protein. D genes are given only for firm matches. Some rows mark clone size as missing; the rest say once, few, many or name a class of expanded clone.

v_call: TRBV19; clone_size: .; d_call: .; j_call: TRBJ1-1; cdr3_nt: TGTGCCAGTAGTAGAAGCAGGGTTGAAGCTTTCTTT; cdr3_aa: CASSRSRVEAFF
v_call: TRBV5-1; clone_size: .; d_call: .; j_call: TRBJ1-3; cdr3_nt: TGCGCCAGCAGCGAGCGACGGAACTCTGGAAACACCATATATTTT; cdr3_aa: CASSERRNSGNTIYF
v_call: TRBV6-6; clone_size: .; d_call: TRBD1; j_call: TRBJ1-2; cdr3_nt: TGTGCCAGCAGTTCCGGGACAGGGAAATATGGCTACACCTTC; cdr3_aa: CASSSGTGKYGYTF
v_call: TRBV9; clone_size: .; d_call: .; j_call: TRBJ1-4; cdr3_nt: TGTGCCAGCAGCACCCACCCGGGTGAAAAACTGTTTTTT; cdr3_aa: CASSTHPGEKLFF
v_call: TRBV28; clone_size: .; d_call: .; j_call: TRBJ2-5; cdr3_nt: TGTGCCAGCACCCAGCGAAGGTTTTCACAAGAGACCCAGTACTTC; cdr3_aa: CASTQRRFSQETQYF
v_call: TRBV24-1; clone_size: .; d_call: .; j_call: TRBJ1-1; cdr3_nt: TGTGCCACCAGTGACCCGAACGGGGCTGAAGCTTTCTTT; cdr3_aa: CATSDPNGAEAFF
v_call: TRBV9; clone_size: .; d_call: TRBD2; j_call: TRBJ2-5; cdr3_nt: TGTGCCAGCAGCGTCGCCCCAGCGGGGGGCCAAGGGACCCAGTACTTC; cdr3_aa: CASSVAPAGGQGTQYF
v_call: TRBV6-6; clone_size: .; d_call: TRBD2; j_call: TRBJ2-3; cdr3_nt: TGTGCCAGCAGTTACGAGGGCAGGCGGGGGAATACGCAGTATTTT; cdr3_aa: CASSYEGRRGNTQYF
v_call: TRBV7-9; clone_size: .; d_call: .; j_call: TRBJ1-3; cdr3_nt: TGTGCCAGCAGCTTACGGGACAAAGGAAACACCATATATTTT; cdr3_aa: CASSLRDKGNTIYF
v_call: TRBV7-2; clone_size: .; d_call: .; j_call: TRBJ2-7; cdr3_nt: TGTGCCAGCAGCTCGTACGACAGTTCCTACGAGCAGTACTTC; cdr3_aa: CASSSYDSSYEQYF
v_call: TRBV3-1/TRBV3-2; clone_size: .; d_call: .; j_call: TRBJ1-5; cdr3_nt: TGTGCCAGCAGCCTAACAGGGTTAGCACAGCCCCAGCATTTT; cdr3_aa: CASSLTGLAQPQHF
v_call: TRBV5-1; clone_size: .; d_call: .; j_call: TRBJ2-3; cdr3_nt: TGCGCCAGCAGCTTGATCGGGATCGGCGGGGTCATAGGCAACAGGGGTTCAACAGATACGCAGTATTTT; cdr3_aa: CASSLIGIGGVIGNRGSTDTQYF
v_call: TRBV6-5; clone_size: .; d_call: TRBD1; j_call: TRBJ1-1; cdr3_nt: TGTGCCAGCAGACGAGCAGGGGGGTACACTGAAGCTTTCTTT; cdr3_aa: CASRRAGGYTEAFF
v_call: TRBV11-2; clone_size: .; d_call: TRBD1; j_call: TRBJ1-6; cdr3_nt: TGTGCCAGCAGCCTAGAGACAGGGGGGTATTCACCCCTCCACTTT; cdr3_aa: CASSLETGGYSPLHF
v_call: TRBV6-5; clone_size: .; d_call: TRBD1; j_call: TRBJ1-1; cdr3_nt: TGTGCCAGCAGGTGGACAGGGAACACTGAAGCTTTCTTT; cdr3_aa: CASRWTGNTEAFF
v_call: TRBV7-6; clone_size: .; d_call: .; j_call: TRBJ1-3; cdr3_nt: TGTGCCAGCTCCTACGGTTCTGGAAACACCATATATTTT; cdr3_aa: CASSYGSGNTIYF
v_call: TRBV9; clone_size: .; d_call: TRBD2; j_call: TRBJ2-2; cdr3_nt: TGTGCCAGCAGCGTAGCCAGGACTAGCGGGCGCACCGGGGAGCTGTTTTTT; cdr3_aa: CASSVARTSGRTGELFF
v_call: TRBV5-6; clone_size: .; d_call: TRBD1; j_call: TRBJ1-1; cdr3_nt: TGTGCCAGCAGCTTGGCGTGGCCCCTGACAGGGGGCAACACTGAAGCTTTCTTT; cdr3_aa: CASSLAWPLTGGNTEAFF
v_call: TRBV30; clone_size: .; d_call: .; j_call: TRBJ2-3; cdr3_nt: TGTGCCTGGAGTGTAAGGGGGGGTTCAGATACGCAGTATTTT; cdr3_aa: CAWSVRGGSDTQYF
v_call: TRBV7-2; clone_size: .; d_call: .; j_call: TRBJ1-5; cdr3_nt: TGTGCCAGCAGCTTAGCTCTGAGTTATGATCAGCCCCAGCATTTT; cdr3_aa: CASSLALSYDQPQHF
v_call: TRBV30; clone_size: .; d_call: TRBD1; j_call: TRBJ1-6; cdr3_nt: TGTGCCTTCTCCGGGACAGGGAACTCACCCCTCCACTTT; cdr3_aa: CAFSGTGNSPLHF
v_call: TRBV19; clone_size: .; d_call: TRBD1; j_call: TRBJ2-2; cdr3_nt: TGTGCCAGTAGCGGACAGGTTGTGTCCGGGGAGCTGTTTTTT; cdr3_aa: CASSGQVVSGELFF
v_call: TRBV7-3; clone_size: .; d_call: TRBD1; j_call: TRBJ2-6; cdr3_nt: TGTGCCAGCAGCCACACAGGGGCGACTTCTGGGGCCAACGTCCTGACTTTC; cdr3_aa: CASSHTGATSGANVLTF
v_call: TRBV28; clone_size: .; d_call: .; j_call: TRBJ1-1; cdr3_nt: TGTGCCAGCAGCCGCTGGGAGGGATTCACTGAAGCTTTCTTT; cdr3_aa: CASSRWEGFTEAFF
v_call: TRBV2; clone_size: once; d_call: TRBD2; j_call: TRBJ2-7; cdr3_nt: TGTGCCAGCAGTGAAATGGGACTAGGGGAGCAGTACTTC; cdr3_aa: CASSEMGLGEQYF
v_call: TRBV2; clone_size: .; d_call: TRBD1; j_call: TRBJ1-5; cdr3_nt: TGTGCCAGCAGATATACAGGGGAACAGCCCCAGCATTTT; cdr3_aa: CASRYTGEQPQHF
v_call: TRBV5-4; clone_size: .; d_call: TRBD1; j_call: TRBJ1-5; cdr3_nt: TGTGCCAGCAGCCCGGGACAGCGGCATAGCAATCAGCCCCAGCATTTT; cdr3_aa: CASSPGQRHSNQPQHF
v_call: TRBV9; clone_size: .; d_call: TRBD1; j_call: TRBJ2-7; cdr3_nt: TGTGCCAGCAGCGCCGCCCCGGGACAGGGTACCTACGAGCAGTACTTC; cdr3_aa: CASSAAPGQGTYEQYF
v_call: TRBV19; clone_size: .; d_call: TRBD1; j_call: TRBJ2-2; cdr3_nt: TGTGCCAGCCCCGACAGGGACACCGGGGAGCTGTTTTTT; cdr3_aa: CASPDRDTGELFF
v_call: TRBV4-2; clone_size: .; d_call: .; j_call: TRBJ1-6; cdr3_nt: TGTGCCAGCAGCCAAGACGACAGGCCCCTGGGTTCACCCCTCCACTTT; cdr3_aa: CASSQDDRPLGSPLHF
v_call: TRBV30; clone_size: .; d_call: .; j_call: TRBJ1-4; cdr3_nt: TGTGCCTGGAGCACAGGACACGGCTCACCCTTTAATGAAAAACTGTTTTTT; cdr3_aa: CAWSTGHGSPFNEKLFF
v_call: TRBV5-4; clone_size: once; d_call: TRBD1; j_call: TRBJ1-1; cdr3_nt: TGTGCCAGCAGCTCGGACAGGGAGGGGGGCACTGAAGCTTTCTTT; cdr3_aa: CASSSDREGGTEAFF
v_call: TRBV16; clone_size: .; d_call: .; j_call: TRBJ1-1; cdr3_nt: TGTGCCAGCAGCCTCGTATGGGGCATGAACACTGAAGCTTTCTTT; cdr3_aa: CASSLVWGMNTEAFF
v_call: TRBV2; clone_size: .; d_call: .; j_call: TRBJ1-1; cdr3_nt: TGTGCCAGCACCTGGGGGGGGTTCACTGAAGCTTTCTTT; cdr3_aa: CASTWGGFTEAFF
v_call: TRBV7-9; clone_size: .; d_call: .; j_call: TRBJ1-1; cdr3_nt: TGTGCCAGCAGCTATGTCGGCGGGAACACTGAAGCTTTCTTT; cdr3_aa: CASSYVGGNTEAFF
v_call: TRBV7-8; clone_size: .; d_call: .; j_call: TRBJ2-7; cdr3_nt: TGTGCCAGCAGCTTAAGGGGGACCTACGAGCAGTACTTC; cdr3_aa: CASSLRGTYEQYF
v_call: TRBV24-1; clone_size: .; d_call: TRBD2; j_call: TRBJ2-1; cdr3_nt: TGTGCCACCAGTGACAATCGACTAGCGGGGGGTCGAGATGAGCAGTTCTTC; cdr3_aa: CATSDNRLAGGRDEQFF
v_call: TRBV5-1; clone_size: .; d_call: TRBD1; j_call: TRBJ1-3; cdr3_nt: TGCGCCAGCAGCTTGGTACTACAGGGGGCTGCTGGAAACACCATATATTTT; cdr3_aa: CASSLVLQGAAGNTIYF
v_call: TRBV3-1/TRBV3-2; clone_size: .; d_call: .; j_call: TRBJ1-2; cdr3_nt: TGTGCCAGCAGCCAAAGGGTTGGACAGACGCATGGCTACACCTTC; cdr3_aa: CASSQRVGQTHGYTF
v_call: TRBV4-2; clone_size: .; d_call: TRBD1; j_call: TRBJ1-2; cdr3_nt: TGTGCCAGCAGCCGGACAGGGCACTATGGCTACACCTTC; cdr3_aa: CASSRTGHYGYTF
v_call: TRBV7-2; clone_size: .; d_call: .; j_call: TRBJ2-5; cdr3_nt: TGTGCCAGCAGCTTCGGCAGGGTGAGGGAGACCCAGTACTTC; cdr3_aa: CASSFGRVRETQYF
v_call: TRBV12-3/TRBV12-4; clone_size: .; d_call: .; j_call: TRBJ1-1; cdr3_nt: TGTGCCAGCAGGTTCGAGAGGAACACTGAAGCTTTCTTT; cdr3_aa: CASRFERNTEAFF
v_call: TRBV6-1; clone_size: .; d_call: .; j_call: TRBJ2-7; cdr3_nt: TGTGCCAGCAGTGATGGGCGGGGCCGCTACGAGCAGTACTTC; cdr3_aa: CASSDGRGRYEQYF
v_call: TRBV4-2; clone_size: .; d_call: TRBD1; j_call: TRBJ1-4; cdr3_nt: TGTGCCAGCAGCCAAGTGGCAGGGGGCGGTGAAAAACTGTTTTTT; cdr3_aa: CASSQVAGGGEKLFF
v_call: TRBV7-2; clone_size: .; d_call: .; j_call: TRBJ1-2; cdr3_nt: TGTGCCAGCAGCTTAGAAGTGCTCAGCGTCTCCTATGGCTACACCTTC; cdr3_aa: CASSLEVLSVSYGYTF